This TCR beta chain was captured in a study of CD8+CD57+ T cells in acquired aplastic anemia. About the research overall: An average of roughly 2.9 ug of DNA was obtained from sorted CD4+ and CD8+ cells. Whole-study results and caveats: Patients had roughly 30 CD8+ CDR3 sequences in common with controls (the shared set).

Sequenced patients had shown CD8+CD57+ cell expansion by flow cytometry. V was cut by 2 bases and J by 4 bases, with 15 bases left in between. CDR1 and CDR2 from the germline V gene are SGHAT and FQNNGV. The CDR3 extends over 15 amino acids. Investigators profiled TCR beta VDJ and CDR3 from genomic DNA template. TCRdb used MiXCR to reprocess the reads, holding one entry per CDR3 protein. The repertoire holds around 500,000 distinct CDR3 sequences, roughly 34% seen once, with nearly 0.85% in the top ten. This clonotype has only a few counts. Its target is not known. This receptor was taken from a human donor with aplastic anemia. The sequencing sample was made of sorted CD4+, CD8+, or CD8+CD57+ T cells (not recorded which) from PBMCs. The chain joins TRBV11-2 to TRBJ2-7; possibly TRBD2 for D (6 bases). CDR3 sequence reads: CASSLFAGSGYEQYF. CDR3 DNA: TGTGCCAGCAGCTTATTTGCGGGGTCTGGATACGAGCAGTACTTC.